The 10 T cell receptor beta chains below all came from one sample that was sequenced in a study of T-cell reconstitution after alpha-beta-depleted transplantation in children. Preparation of the TCRbeta library was carried out with unique molecular identifiers. TCRdb fed the PCR reads into MiXCR, producing one record per CDR3 protein. This table holds some 830,000 distinct CDR3 sequences, approximately 15% found once. This specimen consisted of PBMCs, mostly from graft donor cells, obtained 360 days after TCRalphabeta/CD19-depleted stem cell transplant. These receptors came from a male patient younger than 18 who had a stem cell transplant for acute lymphoblastic leukemia, so the T cells may come from the graft donor.

The chain recombines TRBV11-2 with TRBJ1-1; tentatively, D is TRBD1 (6 bases). The length of the CDR3 is 16 residues. V shed 3 bases and J shed 1 base, with 15 bases lying between them. CDR1 and CDR2 from the germline V gene are SGHAT and FQNNGV. CDR3 coding DNA: TGTGCCAGCAGCTTGAACCGGGACATGGAGAACACTGAAGCTTTCTTT. This codes for CASSLNRDMENTEAFF.

This clonotype has ten or more counts. V and J are TRBV20-1 and TRBJ2-7; tentative D call: TRBD1 (6 bases). The CDR3 loop spans 13 amino acids. Trimming pared 0 bases from V and 4 bases from J, leaving 10 bases between. Germline loops: CDR1 DFQATT, CDR2 SNEGSKA (reference sequence). This CDR3 is CSARDRTGYEQYF. Written as DNA, the CDR3 is TGCAGTGCTAGAGATAGAACAGGGTACGAGCAGTACTTC.

About this clonotype itself: Mismatch with germline at one junction end may stem from a read error. The chain combines TRBV11-2 with TRBJ1-1, with D perhaps TRBD1 (6 bases). CDR3 length: 13 residues. Germline assignment: CDR1 SGHAT and CDR2 FQNNGV. The DNA for the CDR3 is TGTGCCAGCAGCTTAACAGGGAACCCTGAAGCTTTCTTT. Amino acid sequence: CASSLTGNPEAFF.

The sample holds many counts of this clonotype. The chain recombines TRBV28 with TRBJ2-7; D unresolved. Germline V CDR1 and CDR2: MDHEN, SYDVKM. V was trimmed by 1 base and J by 0 bases, leaving 4 bases between them. The length of the CDR3 is 13 residues. The CDR3: CASSLYVSYEQYF. The DNA for the CDR3 is TGTGCCAGCAGTTTATACGTCTCCTACGAGCAGTACTTC.

This clonotype turned up a few times. J is TRBJ2-3 and V is TRBV7-2, with 12 bases lining up with TRBD2. From germline, CDR1 is SGHTA and CDR2 FQGNSA. Trimming took 4 bases from V and 8 from J; bases not matched to a gene: 10. The CDR3 is 16 amino acids. The CDR3 loop reads CASSSTTSGRLGTQYF. CDR3 sequence (DNA): TGTGCCAGCAGCTCCACTACTAGCGGGAGGCTGGGTACGCAGTATTTT.

The chain couples TRBV7-9 to TRBJ1-5, with 9 bases matching TRBD1. The CDR3 totals 15 residues. Trimming cost V 3 bases and J 11 bases; bases outside gene matches: 11. Germline V gives CDR1 SEHNR, CDR2 FQNEAQ (reference sequence). DNA for the CDR3: TGTGCCAGCAGCTTGGGGACAGGGAGGATTCTGACCCAGCATTTT. Amino acid sequence: CASSLGTGRILTQHF.

Only a few counts were recorded for this clonotype. V gene TRBV29-1 combines with J gene TRBJ1-2; D not resolved. Germline V gene sequence: CDR1 SQVTM, CDR2 ANQGSEA. CDR3 length: 13 residues. V was shortened by 7 bases and J by 5 bases, with 17 bases between the two germline ends. CDR3 sequence (DNA): TGCAGCGCCGCACGAGACGGCTATTATGGCTACACCTTC. Its protein product is CSAARDGYYGYTF.

This clonotype occurred many times. V gene TRBV27 combines with J gene TRBJ1-2; D gene uncertain. Germline CDR1 reads MNHEY; CDR2 reads SMNVEV (reference sequence). Trimming removed 10 bases from V and 5 bases from J, with 20 bases in between. CDR3 length: 14 residues. The chain's CDR3 is CATTLRAGFYGYTF. The CDR3 DNA follows: TGTGCCACCACCTTAAGGGCCGGATTTTATGGCTACACCTTC.

This chain joins TRBV7-2 and TRBJ2-7; D possibly uses TRBD1 or TRBD2 (5 bases each). CDR1 is SGHTA and CDR2 is FQGNSA in the germline V gene. This CDR3 has 14 amino acids. The V end was cut by 3 bases, the J end by 4 bases, with 13 bases between. CDR3: CASSFGARVYEQYF. The DNA for the CDR3 is TGTGCCAGCAGCTTCGGGGCGCGGGTGTACGAGCAGTACTTC.

This clonotype was observed at least ten times. The CDR3 nucleotides read TGTGCCAGCAGTTTAATTGCTGGGGAGCTGTTTTTT. Translated, it gives CASSLIAGELFF. The chain joins TRBV27 to TRBJ2-2; no reliable D call. Germline CDR1 is MNHEY and CDR2 is SMNVEV (reference sequence). The length of the CDR3 is 12 residues. The germline V and J ends were trimmed by 2 bases and 8 bases, with 6 bases remaining between them.